The source of this T cell receptor (beta chain) is a study of cytomegalovirus exposure and HLA in healthy donors. About this clone itself: The target antigen is unknown.

General study points: Through in vitro validation, three CMV-associated chains were shown to be specific for CMV antigens. According to the study, around 160 TCR beta chains were cytomegalovirus-associated. Productive status was seen about 90% or about 30% of the time for most TCR beta V segments in an earlier analysis.

A multiplex PCR was run with 60 Vbeta primers and 13 Jbeta primers. In the source study's methods: In a later analysis, 10 million to 11 million of 83 million or so unique beta chains occurred in at least two donors. Profiled with immunoSEQ multiplex PCR; TCRdb holds only in-frame clones, not every one. That table is the source of V, J and clone size, and D and trimming were worked out from the DNA. Of about 90,000 clones in the sample, around 76% were seen once. Per germline, CDR1 SGHVS and CDR2 FNYEAQ. V was pared by 5 bases and J by 0 bases, with 16 bases of the junction left unmatched. The CDR3 runs to 20 residues.

Input material: PBMCs. The receptor was isolated from a man aged 25 to 40 in good health and CMV-seronegative. The rearrangement links TRBV7-6 to TRBJ1-4; TRBD1 matches at 9 bases. In nucleotides, the CDR3 is TGTGCCAGCAGCCCTCGTTTTGAAACAGGGGGCATGTCAACTAATGAAAAACTGTTTTTT. Translation: CASSPRFETGGMSTNEKLFF.